What follows are 8 T cell receptor beta chains derived from one specimen sequenced in a study of radiation and T cells in renal cell carcinoma. Libraries were prepared by immunoSEQ multiplex PCR; TCRdb keeps only in-frame clonotypes and omits some of them. The sample holds under 65,000 clones, around 72% seen once. The time point: baseline pretreatment blood. Treatment noted: 15 Gy SBRT to primary tumor, nephrectomy 4 weeks later. The input for sequencing was blood, taken from a patient whose treatment included radiotherapy and nephrectomy. The receptors were sampled from a man in his sixties with renal cell carcinoma.

V and J are TRBV10-3 and TRBJ1-3; maybe TRBD1 (5 bases). Trimming shortened V by 5 bases and J by 0 bases, and 14 bases separated the two germline ends. The germline V gene encodes CDR1 ENHRY and CDR2 SYGVKD. The CDR3 extends over 16 amino acids. The CDR3 DNA reads TGTGCCATCAGTCCCGCAGGGCCGAGCTCTGGAAACACCATATATTTT. Its protein is CAISPAGPSSGNTIYF.

The chain carries TRBV7-2 and TRBJ1-1; D is perhaps TRBD1 (6 bases). CDR3 length: 13 amino acids. Between the trimmed V and J ends, which lost 5 bases and 4 bases, there was a span of 11 bases. The germline gives CDR1 SGHTA, CDR2 FQGNSA. CDR3 region: CASSPGQPTEAFF. Written as DNA, the CDR3 is TGTGCCAGCAGCCCCGGACAGCCCACTGAAGCTTTCTTT.

The gene calls are TRBV9 and TRBJ1-2, with 9 positions matching TRBD1. V was clipped by 3 bases and J by 8 bases; unmatched bases: 14. Germline V gene sequence: CDR1 SGDLS, CDR2 YYNGEE. The length of the CDR3 is 16 residues. The DNA of the CDR3 is TGTGCCAGCAGCGAACGGGGACAGGGCCTTTCCCAGGGCTACACCTTC. Its translation is CASSERGQGLSQGYTF. The whole variable domain, remainder taken from reference TRBV9 and TRBJ1-2, is DSGVTQTPKHLITATGQRVTLRCSPRSGDLSVYWYQQSLDQGLQFLIQYYNGEERAKGNILERFSAQQFPDLHSELNLSSLELGDSALYFCASSERGQGLSQGYTFGSGTRLTVV.

This sequence joins TRBV7-9 and TRBJ2-1; the D is unclear. The CDR3 length is 12 residues. Trimming left V 1 base short and J 9 bases short, with 7 bases between. Germline-derived CDR1 and CDR2 are SEHNR and FQNEAQ (reference sequence). CDR3 sequence reads: CASSLDSIEQFF. DNA for the CDR3: TGTGCCAGCAGCTTAGACAGCATTGAGCAGTTCTTC.

The J gene is TRBJ1-2, the V gene TRBV19; D is possibly TRBD1 (6 bases). The V and J ends lost 0 bases and 9 bases respectively, with 8 bases between them. From germline, CDR1 is LNHDA and CDR2 SQIVND (reference sequence). This CDR3 is built from 12 residues. The DNA for the CDR3 is TGTGCCAGTAGTATAGACGACAGGCGCTACACCTTC. It encodes CASSIDDRRYTF.

This chain connects TRBV6-1 to TRBJ2-5; D not resolved. The V end was cut by 2 bases, the J end by 2 bases, with 9 bases between. The CDR3 sequence is 14 residues long. CDR1 is MNHNS and CDR2 is SASEGT in the germline V gene. The CDR3 DNA sequence: TGTGCCAGCAGTGAATTGGCAGCACAAGAGACCCAGTACTTC. This translates into CASSELAAQETQYF.

The chain couples TRBV11-2 to TRBJ2-3, with 14 nucleotides matching TRBD2. The J segment lost 4 bases and the V segment lost 5 bases, leaving 8 bases of the junction unmatched. The CDR3 is 17 residues long. Germline CDR1 and CDR2: SGHAT and FQNNGV. DNA of the CDR3: TGTGCCAGCAGCACCGGGACTAGCGGGAGAGGTGCAGATACGCAGTATTTT. Protein sequence: CASSTGTSGRGADTQYF.

The V call is TRBV4-3, the J call TRBJ2-1, with a tentative D call TRBD1 (6 bases). Germline values: CDR1 LGHNA, CDR2 YSLEER. The CDR3 runs 15 residues. Trimming shortened V by 0 bases and J by 8 bases, and 14 bases separated the two germline ends. CDR3 DNA sequence: TGCGCCAGCAGCCAAGATTGGGGGCAGAACCATGAGCAGTTCTTC. Translated, it gives CASSQDWGQNHEQFF.